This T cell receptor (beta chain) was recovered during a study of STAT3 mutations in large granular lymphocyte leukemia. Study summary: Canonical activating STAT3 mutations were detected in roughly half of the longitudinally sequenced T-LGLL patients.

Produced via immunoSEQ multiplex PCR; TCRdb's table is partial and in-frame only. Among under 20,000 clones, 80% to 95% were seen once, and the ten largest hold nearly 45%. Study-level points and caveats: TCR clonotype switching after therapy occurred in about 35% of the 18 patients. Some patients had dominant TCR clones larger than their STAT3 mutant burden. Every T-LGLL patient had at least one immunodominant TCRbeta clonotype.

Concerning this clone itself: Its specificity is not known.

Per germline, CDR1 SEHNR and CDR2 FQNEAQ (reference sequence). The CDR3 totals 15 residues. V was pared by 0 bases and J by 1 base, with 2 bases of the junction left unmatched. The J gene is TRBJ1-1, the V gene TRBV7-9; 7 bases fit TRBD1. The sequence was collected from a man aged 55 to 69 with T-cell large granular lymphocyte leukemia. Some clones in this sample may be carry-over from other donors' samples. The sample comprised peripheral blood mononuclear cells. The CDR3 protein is CASSLAGQPNTEAFF. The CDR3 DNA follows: TGTGCCAGCAGCTTAGCGGGACAGCCGAACACTGAAGCTTTCTTT.